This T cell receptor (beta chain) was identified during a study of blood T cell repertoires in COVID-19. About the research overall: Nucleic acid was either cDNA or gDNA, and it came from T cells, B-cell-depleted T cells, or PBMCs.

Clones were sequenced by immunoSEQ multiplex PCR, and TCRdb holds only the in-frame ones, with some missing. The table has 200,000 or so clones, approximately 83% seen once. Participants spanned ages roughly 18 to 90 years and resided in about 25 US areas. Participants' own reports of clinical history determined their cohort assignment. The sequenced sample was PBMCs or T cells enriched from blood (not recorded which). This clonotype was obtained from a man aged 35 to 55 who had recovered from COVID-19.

The CDR3 region has the DNA TGCAGTGCTAGTTTACGGGGGGCTGGTTACGAGCAGTACTTC. Its translation is CSASLRGAGYEQYF. This chain links TRBV20-1 with TRBJ2-7; D perhaps matches TRBD2 (7 bases). This CDR3 region has 14 residues. Germline CDR1 reads DFQATT; CDR2 reads SNEGSKA (reference sequence). Trimming removed 3 bases from V and 4 bases from J, with 16 bases in between.